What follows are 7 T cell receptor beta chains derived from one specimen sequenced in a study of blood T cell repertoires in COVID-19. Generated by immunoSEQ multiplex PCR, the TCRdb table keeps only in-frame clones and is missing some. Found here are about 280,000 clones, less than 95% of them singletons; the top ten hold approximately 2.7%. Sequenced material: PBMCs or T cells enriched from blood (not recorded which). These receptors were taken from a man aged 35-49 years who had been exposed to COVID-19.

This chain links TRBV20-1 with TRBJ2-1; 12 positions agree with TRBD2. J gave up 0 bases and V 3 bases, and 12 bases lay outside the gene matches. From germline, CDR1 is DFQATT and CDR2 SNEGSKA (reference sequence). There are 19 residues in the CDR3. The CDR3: CSASAPGLAGPSSYNEQFF. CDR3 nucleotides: TGCAGTGCTAGTGCACCGGGACTAGCGGGTCCTAGCTCCTACAATGAGCAGTTCTTC.

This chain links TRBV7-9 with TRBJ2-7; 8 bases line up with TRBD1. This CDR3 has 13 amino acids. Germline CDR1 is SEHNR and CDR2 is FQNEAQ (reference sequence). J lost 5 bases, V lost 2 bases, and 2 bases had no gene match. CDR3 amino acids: CASSLQGADEQYF. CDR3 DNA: TGTGCCAGCAGCTTACAGGGGGCGGACGAGCAGTACTTC.

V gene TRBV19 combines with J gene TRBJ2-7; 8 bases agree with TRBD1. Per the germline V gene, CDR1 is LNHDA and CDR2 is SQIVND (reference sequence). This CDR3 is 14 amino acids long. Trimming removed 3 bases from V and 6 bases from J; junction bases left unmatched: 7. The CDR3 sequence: CASSILTGVSEQYF. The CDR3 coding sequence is TGTGCCAGTAGTATCCTGACAGGGGTGTCCGAGCAGTACTTC.

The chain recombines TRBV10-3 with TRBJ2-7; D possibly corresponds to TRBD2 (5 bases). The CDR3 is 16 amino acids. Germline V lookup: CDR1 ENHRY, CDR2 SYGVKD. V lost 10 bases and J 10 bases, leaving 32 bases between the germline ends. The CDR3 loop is CATLDIQVRDSLKQYF. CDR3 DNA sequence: TGTGCCACCTTAGATATTCAGGTTCGGGATTCATTGAAACAGTACTTC.

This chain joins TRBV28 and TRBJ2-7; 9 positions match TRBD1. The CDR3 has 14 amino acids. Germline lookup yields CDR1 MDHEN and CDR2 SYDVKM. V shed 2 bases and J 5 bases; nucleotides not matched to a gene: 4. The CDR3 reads CASSLRQGVHEQYF. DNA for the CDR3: TGTGCCAGCAGTTTAAGACAGGGGGTCCACGAGCAGTACTTC. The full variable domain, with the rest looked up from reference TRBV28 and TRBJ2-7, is DVKVTQSSRYLVKRTGEKVFLECVQDMDHENMFWYRQDPGLGLRLIYFSYDVKMKEKGDIPEGYSVSREKKERFSLILESASTNQTSMYLCASSLRQGVHEQYFGPGTRLTVT.

The DNA of the CDR3 is TGTGCCAGCAGCAGATCGACGTACCCGGGAGGCTACACCTTC. It specifies CASSRSTYPGGYTF. The genes are TRBV9 and TRBJ1-2; D gene ambiguous. Trimming stripped 4 bases from V and 8 bases from J, with 18 bases between. The V gene's germline CDR1 is SGDLS and CDR2 YYNGEE. This CDR3 contains 14 residues.

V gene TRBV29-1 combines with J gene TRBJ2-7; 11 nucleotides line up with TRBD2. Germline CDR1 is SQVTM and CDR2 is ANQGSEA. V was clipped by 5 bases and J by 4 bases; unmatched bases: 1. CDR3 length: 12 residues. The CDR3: CSVRTSGYEQYF. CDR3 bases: TGCAGCGTTCGGACTAGCGGGTACGAGCAGTACTTC.